Presented here are 17 T cell receptor beta chains from one specimen sequenced in a study of glioma-infiltrating T cells. Using RNA template, CDR3s of TCR alpha and beta were amplified with iRepertoire arm-PCR. Using its own MiXCR run on the multiplex PCR reads, TCRdb lists one record per CDR3 protein. The top ten clones hold 12% of a sample with roughly 350,000 distinct CDR3 sequences, 41% of them seen once. Sample: glioma tissue, nonneoplastic brain tissue, or PBMCs (not recorded which). The receptor set was obtained from a human donor with low-grade glioma or glioblastoma, undergoing nonglioma brain surgery, or in good health (not recorded which).

This clonotype has more than one count but fewer than ten. The chain recombines TRBV28 with TRBJ2-2, with a weak D call TRBD2 (7 bases). CDR1 is MDHEN, CDR2 SYDVKM, per germline. This CDR3 is built from 14 residues. Trimming removed 10 bases from V and 0 bases from J, with 12 bases in between. CDR3 bases: TGTGCCACATGGGGGGGCGCGAACACCGGGGAGCTGTTTTTT. Amino acids: CATWGGANTGELFF.

This chain links TRBV20-1 with TRBJ1-5; D is undetermined. CDR1 DFQATT and CDR2 SNEGSKA come from the germline V gene (reference sequence). Trimming stripped 5 bases from V and 6 bases from J, with 11 bases between. This CDR3 has 12 residues. In DNA form, the CDR3 reads TGCAGTGCTGATAGAGGGAGTCAGCCCCAGCATTTT. Residues: CSADRGSQPQHF.

This clonotype came up once. V is TRBV18 and J is TRBJ2-3, with a tentative D call TRBD2 (6 bases). The CDR3 runs to 15 residues. The germline gives CDR1 KGHSH, CDR2 LQKENI. V lost 3 bases and J lost 4, with 14 bases in between. In DNA form, the CDR3 reads TGTGCCAGCTCACCGTGGATGGGGAGGCCAGATACGCAGTATTTT. This gives the protein CASSPWMGRPDTQYF.

The rearrangement joins TRBV2 to TRBJ2-1; a weak D match, TRBD1 (6 bases). Trimming stripped 8 bases from V and 10 bases from J, with 18 bases between. The germline V gene encodes CDR1 SNHLY and CDR2 FYNNEI. The CDR3 covers 13 residues. The CDR3 region has the DNA TGTGCCAGCTTATCAGGACAGAACTACGAGCAGTTCTTC. Its protein is CASLSGQNYEQFF.

This chain links TRBV13 with TRBJ2-1; 12 bases agree with TRBD2. The CDR3 has 16 amino acids. J lost 6 bases, V lost 0 bases, and 3 bases had no gene match. CDR1 is PRHDT and CDR2 is FYEKMQ in the germline V gene (reference sequence). The CDR3 region is CASSLGRLAGVNEQFF. The CDR3 DNA reads as TGTGCCAGCAGCTTAGGTAGACTAGCGGGAGTCAATGAGCAGTTCTTC. Full variable domain (missing parts from reference TRBV13 and TRBJ2-1): AAGVIQSPRHLIKEKRETATLKCYPIPRHDTVYWYQQGPGQDPQFLISFYEKMQSDKGSIPDRFSAQQFSDYHSELNMSSLELGDSALYFCASSLGRLAGVNEQFFGPGTRLTVL.

The V and J genes are TRBV20-1 and TRBJ1-4, with D possibly TRBD1 on 5 matching bases. Germline CDR1 reads DFQATT; CDR2 reads SNEGSKA (reference sequence). There are 14 residues in the CDR3. CDR3 nucleotides: TGCAGCACGGAAGGAGTGGGGCTAAATGAAAAACTGTTTTTT. Translated, it gives CSTEGVGLNEKLFF.

The rearrangement joins TRBV11-2 to TRBJ2-7, with 9 bases identical to TRBD2. Trimming at V came to 7 bases and at J to 0 bases, leaving 16 bases not matched to a gene. CDR3 length: 18 amino acids. Germline CDR1 is SGHAT and CDR2 is FQNNGV. CDR3 in amino acids: CASTERGLAGPSSYEQYF. The DNA for the CDR3 is TGTGCCAGCACCGAAAGGGGGCTAGCGGGACCGAGCTCCTACGAGCAGTACTTC.

Concerning this clonotype itself: With a much larger clone just one base away, this may be a read error. V gene TRBV20-1 combines with J gene TRBJ2-1, with TRBD2 identical over 14 bases. Germline CDR1 and CDR2: DFQATT and SNEGSKA (reference sequence). This CDR3 is 14 amino acids long. CDR3 in amino acids: CSTRLAGGHNEQFF. The CDR3 coding sequence is TGCAGTACTAGACTAGCGGGAGGGCACAATGAGCAGTTCTTC.

The chain combines TRBV4-1 with TRBJ1-1; the match to TRBD1 covers 7 bases. Germline V lookup: CDR1 MGHRA, CDR2 YSYEKL. J was trimmed by 2 bases and V by 6 bases; bases with no gene match: 9. The CDR3 loop spans 15 amino acids. The CDR3 bases are TGCGCCAGCAGGAAAGCGGGACAGTCAAACACTGAAGCTTTCTTT. It yields the protein CASRKAGQSNTEAFF.

This sequence joins TRBV7-2 and TRBJ2-7; D gene unclear. The CDR3 length is 13 residues. Trimming stripped 4 bases from V and 3 bases from J, with 10 bases between. Germline V gives CDR1 SGHTA, CDR2 FQGNSA. In DNA form, the CDR3 reads TGTGCCAGCAGCTCCCACAGTAGCTACGAGCAGTACTTC. This codes for CASSSHSSYEQYF.

The rearrangement links TRBV20-1 to TRBJ1-5, with D possibly TRBD1 on 6 matching bases. The CDR3 sequence is 15 residues long. Germline loops: CDR1 DFQATT, CDR2 SNEGSKA (reference sequence). Between the trimmed V and J ends, which lost 6 bases and 5 bases, there was a span of 20 bases. The CDR3 reads CSASHAGEMHQPQHF. DNA of the CDR3: TGCAGTGCGAGCCACGCAGGGGAGATGCATCAGCCCCAGCATTTT.

The V gene is TRBV28, the J gene TRBJ2-7; TRBD1 matches 7 bases. From germline, CDR1 is MDHEN and CDR2 SYDVKM. V was clipped by 6 bases and J by 6 bases; unmatched bases: 8. CDR3 length: 13 amino acids. CDR3 residues: CASSTGVQFEQYF. In DNA form, the CDR3 reads TGTGCCAGCAGCACAGGGGTGCAATTCGAGCAGTACTTC.

In its sample, this clonotype was seen many times. The chain joins TRBV6-2 or TRBV6-3 to TRBJ2-1; D not resolved. V gave up 2 bases and J gave up 6 bases, with 11 bases separating them. The CDR3 totals 14 residues. CDR1 and CDR2 from the germline V gene are MNHEY and SVGEGT. The CDR3 DNA reads as TGTGCCAGCAGTTACGGGTCGAGAAGCAATGAGCAGTTCTTC. As protein: CASSYGSRSNEQFF.

This clonotype was seen a handful of times. This chain connects TRBV27 to TRBJ2-7, with a weak D call TRBD1 (6 bases). V was cut by 2 bases and J by 1 base, with 9 bases left in between. Germline CDR1 is MNHEY and CDR2 is SMNVEV (reference sequence). This CDR3 contains 14 residues. CDR3 residues: CASSLGDTSYEQYF. CDR3 DNA sequence: TGTGCCAGCAGTTTAGGGGACACGTCCTACGAGCAGTACTTC.

On this clonotype: A much larger clone is a single base away; this may be a read error. The chain is built from TRBV27 and TRBJ2-3; TRBD1 matches at 9 bases. Germline CDR1 and CDR2: MNHEY and SMNVEV (reference sequence). The CDR3 is 16 residues long. The DNA for the CDR3 is TGTGCCAGCATTTTATGGGGACAGGGAGTGAGGGATACGCAGTATTTT. It codes for CASILWGQGVRDTQYF.

The rearrangement uses TRBV7-2 and TRBJ2-1, with TRBD2 matching over 11 bases. V shed 2 bases, J shed 4 bases, and the junction held 10 bases outside the gene matches. The CDR3 contains 18 residues. Germline V CDR1 and CDR2: SGHTA, FQGNSA. The CDR3 DNA reads as TGTGCCAGCAGCTTATCGGTCCTAGCGGGAGGCCCTTACAATGAGCAGTTCTTC. As protein: CASSLSVLAGGPYNEQFF.

The chain links TRBV28 to TRBJ2-3, with TRBD2 matching over 9 bases. J gave up 7 bases and V 8 bases, and 10 bases lay outside the gene matches. The CDR3 length is 14 residues. CDR1 and CDR2 (germline): MDHEN, SYDVKM. The CDR3 reads CASGQAGGWNTQYF. The DNA of the CDR3 is TGTGCCAGCGGCCAAGCGGGAGGTTGGAATACGCAGTATTTT. The whole variable domain, filled in from reference TRBV28 and TRBJ2-3, reads DVKVTQSSRYLVKRTGEKVFLECVQDMDHENMFWYRQDPGLGLRLIYFSYDVKMKEKGDIPEGYSVSREKKERFSLILESASTNQTSMYLCASGQAGGWNTQYFGPGTRLTVL.